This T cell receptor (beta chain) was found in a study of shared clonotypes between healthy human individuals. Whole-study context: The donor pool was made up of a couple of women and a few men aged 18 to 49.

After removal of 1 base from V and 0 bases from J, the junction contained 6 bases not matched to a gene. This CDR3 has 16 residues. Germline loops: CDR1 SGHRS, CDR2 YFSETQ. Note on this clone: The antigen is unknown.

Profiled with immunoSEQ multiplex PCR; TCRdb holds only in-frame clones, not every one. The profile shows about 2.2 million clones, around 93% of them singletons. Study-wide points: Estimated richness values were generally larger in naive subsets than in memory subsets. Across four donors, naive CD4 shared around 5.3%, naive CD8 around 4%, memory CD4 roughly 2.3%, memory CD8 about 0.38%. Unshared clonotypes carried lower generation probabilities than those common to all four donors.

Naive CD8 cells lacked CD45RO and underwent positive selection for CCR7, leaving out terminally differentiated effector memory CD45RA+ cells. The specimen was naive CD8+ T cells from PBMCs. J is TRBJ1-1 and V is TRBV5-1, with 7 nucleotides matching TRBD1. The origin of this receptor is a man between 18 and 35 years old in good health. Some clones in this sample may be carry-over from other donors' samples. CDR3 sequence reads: CASSLTGVGMNTEAFF. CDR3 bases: TGCGCCAGCAGCTTGACAGGGGTTGGGATGAACACTGAAGCTTTCTTT.